This passage covers 26 T cell receptor beta chains from one sample sequenced in a study of human T cells and chemical hapten exposure. Described time point: pre-sensitization, week 0. Treatment of the sample: therapeutic diphenylcyclopropenone sensitization with weekly scalp DPC. TCRdb reprocessed the RACE reads via MiXCR and lists one record per CDR3 protein. The repertoire consists of under 300,000 distinct CDR3 sequences, with approximately 7.5% occurring once and the leading ten covering 0.9% to 1.5%. The source material was whole blood, sampled in connection with sensitization to the hapten diphenylcyclopropenone (DPC). The receptor source for this set is a man younger than 35 with alopecia areata. Some clones in this sample may be carry-over from other donors' samples.

The sample holds many counts of this clonotype. This chain links TRBV29-1 with TRBJ1-1; D remains unclear. CDR1 SQVTM and CDR2 ANQGSEA come from the germline V gene. The ends were cut back, 7 bases at V and 1 base at J, with 10 bases in the middle. This CDR3 contains 12 residues. The CDR3 nucleotides are TGCAGCGCCACGACGGGGAACACTGAAGCTTTCTTT. Translation gives CSATTGNTEAFF. The whole variable domain, remainder taken from reference TRBV29-1 and TRBJ1-1, is SAVISQKPSRDICQRGTSLTIQCQVDSQVTMMFWYRQQPGQSLTLIATANQGSEATYESGFVIDKFPISRPNLTFSTLTVSNMSPEDSSIYLCSATTGNTEAFFGQGTRLTVV.

This clonotype was seen a handful of times. This chain uses TRBV7-2 with TRBJ1-5; D gene uncertain. Germline CDR1 is SGHTA and CDR2 is FQGNSA. Deletions cut 2 bases from V and 1 base from J, with 9 bases between. CDR3 length equals 15 residues. CDR3 loop: CASSLLNLSNQPQHF. As DNA, the CDR3 is TGTGCCAGCAGCTTACTGAATTTGAGCAATCAGCCCCAGCATTTT.

This clonotype was detected many times. The chain joins TRBV6-5 to TRBJ1-4, with D possibly matching TRBD1 (6 bases). CDR1 MNHEY and CDR2 SVGAGI come from the germline V gene. This CDR3 comprises 14 residues. The V end lost 5 bases, the J end lost 7 bases, and 14 bases lay between the germline ends. The CDR3 sequence is CASSASGATEKLFF. For the CDR3, the DNA is TGTGCCAGCAGTGCTTCAGGGGCGACTGAAAAACTGTTTTTT.

This clonotype was counted at least ten times. Here the CDR3 reads CSVDRGASGYSAETQYF. The CDR3 bases are TGCAGCGTTGATAGAGGGGCGAGTGGGTATTCGGCAGAGACCCAGTACTTC. The V and J genes are TRBV29-1 and TRBJ2-5; D is possibly TRBD1 or TRBD2 (5 bases each). CDR1 SQVTM and CDR2 ANQGSEA come from the germline V gene. V gave up 3 bases and J gave up 4 bases, with 24 bases separating them. The CDR3 is 17 amino acids. Based on the CDR3 plus reference TRBV29-1 and TRBJ2-5, the full variable domain is SAVISQKPSRDICQRGTSLTIQCQVDSQVTMMFWYRQQPGQSLTLIATANQGSEATYESGFVIDKFPISRPNLTFSTLTVSNMSPEDSSIYLCSVDRGASGYSAETQYFGPGTRLLVL.

This clonotype was seen a handful of times. The chain uses TRBV29-1 and TRBJ2-7; D remains unclear. Trimming took 5 bases from V and 0 from J, leaving 8 bases between them. The CDR3 has 12 residues. Per the germline V gene, CDR1 is SQVTM and CDR2 is ANQGSEA. CDR3: CSVLWSSYEQYV. For the CDR3, the DNA is TGCAGCGTTTTGTGGAGCTCCTACGAGCAGTACGTC.

This clonotype was recorded many times. The gene calls are TRBV7-2 and TRBJ1-2; 7 bases fit TRBD1. Germline V gene lookup returns CDR1 SGHTA and CDR2 FQGNSA. The CDR3 has 15 amino acids. The V segment lost 1 base and the J segment 5 bases; nucleotides outside the gene matches: 7. The CDR3: CASSLGTGGSYGYTF. The CDR3 coding sequence is TGTGCCAGCAGCTTAGGGACAGGTGGAAGTTATGGCTACACCTTC.

To note about this clonotype: The junction departs from the called germline gene at one end, perhaps through a read error. This chain uses TRBV6-5 with TRBJ1-4; D gene uncertain. Germline CDR1 MNHEY, CDR2 SVGAGI. This CDR3 comprises 15 residues. The CDR3 coding sequence is TGTGCCAGCAGTTACTCGACTGGGCTTAATGAAAATCTGTTTTTT. It encodes CASSYSTGLNENLFF.

The chain is built from TRBV4-3 and TRBJ2-5, with D perhaps matching TRBD2 (5 bases). CDR3 length equals 14 residues. Trimming stripped 1 base from V and 5 bases from J, with 11 bases between. Per the germline V gene, CDR1 is LGHNA and CDR2 is YSLEER. The CDR3 coding sequence is TGCGCCAGCAGCCAAGCTTCCGGCGGGGAGACCCAGTACTTC. Translation: CASSQASGGETQYF.

This chain connects TRBV11-2 to TRBJ2-3, with TRBD2 identical over 13 bases. Trimming cost V 3 bases and J 5 bases; bases outside gene matches: 5. CDR1 SGHAT and CDR2 FQNNGV come from the germline V gene. The CDR3 spans 16 residues. CDR3 DNA sequence: TGTGCCAGCAGCTTGGGACTAGCGGGGCTGGGAGATACGCAGTATTTT. It translates to CASSLGLAGLGDTQYF.

There are a few counts of this clonotype. V and J are TRBV7-8 and TRBJ1-6, with 11 bases matching TRBD1. The CDR3 is made up of 17 amino acids. CDR1 is SGHVS and CDR2 is FQNEAQ in the germline V gene. With 3 bases clipped from V and 9 bases from J, the junction kept 10 bases outside the gene matches. CDR3 loop: CASSFSSTGTGGSPLHF. The CDR3 DNA reads TGTGCCAGCAGCTTTAGCTCGACCGGGACAGGGGGTTCACCCCTCCACTTT.

The sample holds many counts of this clonotype. The chain recombines TRBV9 with TRBJ1-1; no reliable D call. CDR3 length equals 15 residues. The germline V gene encodes CDR1 SGDLS and CDR2 YYNGEE. The germline V and J ends were trimmed by 4 bases and 4 bases, with 17 bases remaining between them. The CDR3 sequence: CASSPRAVSATEAFF. The CDR3 DNA reads TGTGCCAGCAGCCCCCGGGCCGTAAGTGCCACTGAAGCTTTCTTT.

The gene calls are TRBV28 and TRBJ2-1; D gene ambiguous. Trimming took off 2 bases at V and 5 bases at J, with 10 bases between the two ends. CDR1 is MDHEN and CDR2 is SYDVKM in the germline V gene. The CDR3 is 14 residues long. The CDR3: CASSLILGNNEQFF. The CDR3 nucleotides are TGTGCCAGCAGTTTAATACTGGGGAACAATGAGCAGTTCTTC.

The chain uses TRBV12-3 or TRBV12-4 and TRBJ2-5; D may be TRBD2 (6 bases). V was pared by 6 bases and J by 0 bases, with 14 bases between. The CDR3 length is 15 residues. The DNA of the CDR3 is TGTGCCAGCAGAACCGGGACTCTGTACCAAGAGACCCAGTACTTC. This encodes CASRTGTLYQETQYF.

CDR3 sequence reads: CASTGADYEQYF. The CDR3 DNA reads as TGCGCCAGCACCGGGGCAGACTACGAGCAGTACTTC. This chain uses TRBV5-1 with TRBJ2-7; tentatively, D is TRBD1 or TRBD2 (5 bases each). V was cut by 6 bases and J by 3 bases, with 10 bases left in between. The CDR3 is 12 residues long. CDR1 and CDR2 from the germline V gene are SGHRS and YFSETQ.

The chain combines TRBV2 with TRBJ2-1; D is perhaps TRBD1 or TRBD2 (5 bases each). Germline V gene sequence: CDR1 SNHLY, CDR2 FYNNEI. V lost 1 base, J lost 9 bases, and 10 bases lay in between. The CDR3 contains 13 residues. DNA of the CDR3: TGTGCCAGCAGTGAAGTTGGGGGATCTGAGCAGTTCTTC. This gives the protein CASSEVGGSEQFF.

The rearrangement links TRBV28 to TRBJ2-4; TRBD1 agrees at 7 bases. The CDR3 covers 15 residues. Germline V gives CDR1 MDHEN, CDR2 SYDVKM. The V and J ends lost 5 bases and 0 bases, in that order; junction bases with no gene match: 4. The CDR3 nucleotides read TGTGCCAGCAGTCCCGGGACAGTAGCCAAAAACATTCAGTACTTC. Amino acids: CASSPGTVAKNIQYF.

The chain carries TRBV27 and TRBJ1-2; D is possibly TRBD1 (5 bases). The CDR3 totals 14 residues. The V gene's germline CDR1 is MNHEY and CDR2 SMNVEV (reference sequence). Trimming cost V 0 bases and J 7 bases, with 12 bases left between them. CDR3 bases: TGTGCCAGCAGTTTATCGCGGGACTTCTTTGGCTACACCTTC. Its translation: CASSLSRDFFGYTF.

This clonotype was counted ten times or more. The chain combines TRBV6-5 with TRBJ2-4; TRBD1 matches 9 bases. The V gene end was trimmed by 4 bases and the J gene end by 8 bases; junction bases not matched to a gene: 9. Per the germline V gene, CDR1 is MNHEY and CDR2 is SVGAGI. This CDR3 has 15 residues. The CDR3 sequence is CASSSTGGNNDIQYF. Written as DNA, the CDR3 is TGTGCCAGCAGTTCGACAGGGGGAAATAACGACATTCAGTACTTC.

This clonotype was detected only a few times. This chain connects TRBV6-5 to TRBJ2-3; 15 bases agree with TRBD2. The CDR3 sequence is 17 residues long. Germline CDR1 reads MNHEY; CDR2 reads SVGAGI. Trimming cost V 2 bases and J 5 bases; bases outside gene matches: 5. The CDR3 bases are TGTGCCAGCAGTTACGGACTAGCGGGGGGGCAGGGAGATACGCAGTATTTT. Translation gives CASSYGLAGGQGDTQYF.

The rearrangement joins TRBV10-3 to TRBJ2-2; 10 bases fit TRBD2. V gave up 4 bases and J gave up 5 bases; unmatched junction bases: 7. Germline CDR1 ENHRY, CDR2 SYGVKD. The CDR3 is 16 amino acids. The CDR3 region has the DNA TGTGCCATCAGTGCCCTAGCGGGGGCCCATACCGGGGAGCTGTTTTTT. Protein sequence: CAISALAGAHTGELFF.

This clonotype was detected ten times or more. The chain carries TRBV6-2 or TRBV6-3 and TRBJ2-7; possible D gene TRBD2, 7 bases. V was clipped by 4 bases and J by 2 bases, with 12 bases between them. CDR1 is MNHEY and CDR2 is SVGEGT in the germline V gene. The CDR3 extends over 14 amino acids. CDR3 protein: CASSSRGAPYEQYF. In nucleotides, the CDR3 is TGTGCCAGCAGTTCCCGGGGGGCCCCCTACGAGCAGTACTTC.

The chain uses TRBV5-6 and TRBJ2-7; 7 bases are a match to TRBD1. This CDR3 is built from 13 residues. Per the germline V gene, CDR1 is SGHDT and CDR2 is YYEEEE. V shed 4 bases and J 5 bases; nucleotides not matched to a gene: 6. CDR3 loop: CASSPTGTHEQYF. The CDR3 DNA is TGTGCCAGCAGCCCGACAGGGACCCACGAGCAGTACTTC.

The chain combines TRBV24-1 with TRBJ2-1; D is undetermined. CDR1 KGHDR and CDR2 SFDVKD come from the germline V gene. The CDR3 is 16 amino acids. The germline V and J ends were trimmed by 4 bases and 0 bases, with 12 bases remaining between them. CDR3 amino acids: CATSEPGRTSYNEQFF. The CDR3 nucleotides are TGTGCCACCAGTGAACCCGGACGAACCTCCTACAATGAGCAGTTCTTC.

This clonotype was found many times. This chain connects TRBV11-2 to TRBJ1-1; unclear D gene. The CDR3 runs 14 residues. Germline V lookup: CDR1 SGHAT, CDR2 FQNNGV. Trimming cost V 0 bases and J 0 bases, with 5 bases left between them. The CDR3 nucleotides are TGTGCCAGCAGCTTAGAGCGGGTGAACACTGAAGCTTTCTTT. Its protein product is CASSLERVNTEAFF.

The rearrangement uses TRBV7-2 and TRBJ1-4, with TRBD1 identical over 8 bases. Per the germline V gene, CDR1 is SGHTA and CDR2 is FQGNSA. Germline trimming cut 1 base from V and 5 bases from J; bases unmatched to any gene: 9. The CDR3 has 17 residues. This chain's CDR3 is CASSLGAGTGGNEKLFF. The CDR3 nucleotides are TGTGCCAGCAGCTTAGGAGCGGGGACAGGCGGAAATGAAAAACTGTTTTTT.

The chain combines TRBV20-1 with TRBJ1-1; no firm D call. Trimming shortened V by 3 bases and J by 7 bases, and 18 bases separated the two germline ends. Per the germline V gene, CDR1 is DFQATT and CDR2 is SNEGSKA (reference sequence). The CDR3 contains 14 residues. CDR3 amino acids: CSARYLPRTIEAFF. CDR3 coding DNA: TGCAGTGCTAGGTACCTTCCGAGGACCATTGAAGCTTTCTTT.